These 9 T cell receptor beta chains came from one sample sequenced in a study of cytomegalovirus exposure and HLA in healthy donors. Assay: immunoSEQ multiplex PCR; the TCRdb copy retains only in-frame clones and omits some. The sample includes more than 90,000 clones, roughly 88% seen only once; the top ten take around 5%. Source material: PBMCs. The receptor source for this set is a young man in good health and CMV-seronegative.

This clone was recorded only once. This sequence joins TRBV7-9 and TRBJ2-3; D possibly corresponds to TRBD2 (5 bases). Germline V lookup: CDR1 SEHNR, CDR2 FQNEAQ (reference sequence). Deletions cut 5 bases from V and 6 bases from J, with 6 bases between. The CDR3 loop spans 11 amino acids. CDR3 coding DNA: TGTGCCAGCAGCAGAGGGGATACGCAGTATTTT. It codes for CASSRGDTQYF.

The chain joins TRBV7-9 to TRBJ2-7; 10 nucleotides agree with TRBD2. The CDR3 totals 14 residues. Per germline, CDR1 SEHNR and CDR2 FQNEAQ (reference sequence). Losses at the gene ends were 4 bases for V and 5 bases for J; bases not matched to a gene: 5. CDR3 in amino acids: CASSSSGRSNEQYF. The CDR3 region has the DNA TGTGCCAGCAGCTCTAGCGGGAGAAGTAACGAGCAGTACTTC.

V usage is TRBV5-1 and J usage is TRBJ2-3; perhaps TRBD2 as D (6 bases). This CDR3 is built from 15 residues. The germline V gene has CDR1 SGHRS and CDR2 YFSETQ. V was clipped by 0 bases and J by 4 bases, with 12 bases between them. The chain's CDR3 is CASSLGLASPDTQYF. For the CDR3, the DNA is TGCGCCAGCAGCTTGGGGCTAGCGTCCCCAGATACGCAGTATTTT.

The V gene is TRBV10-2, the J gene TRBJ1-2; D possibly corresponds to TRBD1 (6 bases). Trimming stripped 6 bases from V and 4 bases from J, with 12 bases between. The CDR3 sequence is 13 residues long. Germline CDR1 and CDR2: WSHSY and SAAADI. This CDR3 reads CASSDSQGYGYTF. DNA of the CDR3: TGCGCCAGCAGCGACTCACAGGGCTATGGCTACACCTTC.

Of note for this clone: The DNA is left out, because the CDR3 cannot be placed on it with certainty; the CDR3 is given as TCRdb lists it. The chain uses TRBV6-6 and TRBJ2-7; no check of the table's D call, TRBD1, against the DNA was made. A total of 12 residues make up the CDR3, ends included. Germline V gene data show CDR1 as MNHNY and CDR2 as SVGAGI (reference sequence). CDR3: CASSSSTGGEYF.

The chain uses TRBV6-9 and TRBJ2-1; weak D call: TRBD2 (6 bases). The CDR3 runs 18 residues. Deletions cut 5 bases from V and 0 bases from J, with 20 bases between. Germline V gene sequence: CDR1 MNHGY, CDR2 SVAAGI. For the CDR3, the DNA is TGTGCCAGCAGTCGGACCTTCTCCCTAGCGCCCTCCTACAATGAGCAGTTCTTC. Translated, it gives CASSRTFSLAPSYNEQFF.

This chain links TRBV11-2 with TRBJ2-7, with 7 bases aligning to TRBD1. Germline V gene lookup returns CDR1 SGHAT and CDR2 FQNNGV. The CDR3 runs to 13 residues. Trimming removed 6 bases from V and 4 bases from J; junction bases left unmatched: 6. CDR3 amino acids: CASSTGDNYEQYF. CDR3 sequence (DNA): TGTGCCAGCAGTACAGGGGATAATTACGAGCAGTACTTC.

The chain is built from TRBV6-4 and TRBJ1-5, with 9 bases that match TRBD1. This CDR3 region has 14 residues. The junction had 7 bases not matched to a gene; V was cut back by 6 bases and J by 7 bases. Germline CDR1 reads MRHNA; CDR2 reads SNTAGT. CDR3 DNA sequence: TGTGCCAGCAGGGGGGACAGGGTCCCCCAGCCCCAGCATTTT. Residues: CASRGDRVPQPQHF.

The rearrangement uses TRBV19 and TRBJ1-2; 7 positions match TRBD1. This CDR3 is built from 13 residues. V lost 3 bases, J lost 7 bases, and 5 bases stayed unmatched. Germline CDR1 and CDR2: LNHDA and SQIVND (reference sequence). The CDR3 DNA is TGTGCCAGTAGTATTCCAGGGGGTGGTGGCTACACCTTC. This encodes CASSIPGGGGYTF. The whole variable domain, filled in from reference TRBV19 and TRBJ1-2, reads DGGITQSPKYLFRKEGQNVTLSCEQNLNHDAMYWYRQDPGQGLRLIYYSQIVNDFQKGDIAEGYSVSREKKESFPLTVTSAQKNPTAFYLCASSIPGGGGYTFGSGTRLTVV.